The 18 T cell receptor beta chains listed next were all sequenced from one sample in a study of cytomegalovirus exposure and HLA in healthy donors. A multiplex PCR was run with 60 Vbeta primers and 13 Jbeta primers. Data came from immunoSEQ multiplex PCR; TCRdb stores just in-frame clones and leaves some out. The sample comprises about 170,000 clones, 73% of which are singletons, and approximately 5.1% rests with the top ten. Sequencing input: PBMCs. Receptor source: a young woman in good health and CMV-seropositive.

V is TRBV6-1 and J is TRBJ2-1, with TRBD2 as a possible D gene (6 bases). The CDR3 is made up of 15 amino acids. Trimming pared 10 bases from V and 13 bases from J, leaving 29 bases between. CDR1 and CDR2 (germline): MNHNS, SASEGT. CDR3 in amino acids: CATSMASVQSVRQFF. DNA for the CDR3: TGTGCCACCTCGATGGCTAGCGTCCAATCGGTCCGCCAGTTCTTC.

The table lists this clone with a few counts. The rearrangement joins TRBV7-9 to TRBJ1-2; tentative D call: TRBD1 (6 bases). The CDR3 totals 16 residues. Germline V gives CDR1 SEHNR, CDR2 FQNEAQ (reference sequence). Trimming took off 2 bases at V and 4 bases at J, with 17 bases between the two ends. In DNA, the CDR3 is TGTGCCAGCAGCTTAAACTCCGGGACATTTTCCTATGGCTACACCTTC. Translating gives CASSLNSGTFSYGYTF.

The chain employs TRBV15 and TRBJ1-1; possibly TRBD1 for D (5 bases). The CDR3 length is 15 residues. CDR1 and CDR2 from the germline V gene are LNHNV and YYDKDF (reference sequence). Trimming pared 2 bases from V and 5 bases from J, leaving 15 bases between. For the CDR3, the DNA is TGTGCCACCAGCAGACCCGGCTCGGGGGGAACTGAAGCTTTCTTT. Its translation: CATSRPGSGGTEAFF.

CDR3 coding DNA: TGTGCCACCAGCAGAGAAGGGGGTCAGCCCCAGCATTTT. Residues: CATSREGGQPQHF. The chain is built from TRBV15 and TRBJ1-5, with TRBD1 as a possible D gene (6 bases). Per the germline V gene, CDR1 is LNHNV and CDR2 is YYDKDF (reference sequence). Trimming shortened V by 0 bases and J by 6 bases, and 6 bases separated the two germline ends. The CDR3 has 13 residues.

V is TRBV4-3 and J is TRBJ1-4; 7 bases align to TRBD1. The trim removed 5 bases at V and 0 bases at J, leaving 15 bases unmatched. Germline values: CDR1 LGHNA, CDR2 YSLEER. The CDR3 runs to 19 residues. CDR3: CASSGTNERQGTTNEKLFF. In DNA, the CDR3 is TGCGCCAGCAGCGGCACGAATGAAAGACAGGGTACAACTAATGAAAAACTGTTTTTT.

This clone was recorded a few times. J is TRBJ2-2 and V is TRBV19; D not resolved. Germline CDR1 is LNHDA and CDR2 is SQIVND (reference sequence). This CDR3 spans 12 amino acids. The germline V and J ends were trimmed by 3 bases and 5 bases, with 4 bases remaining between them. CDR3 residues: CASSIRTGELFF. CDR3 coding DNA: TGTGCCAGTAGTATTCGGACCGGGGAGCTGTTTTTT.

For the CDR3, the DNA is TGTGCCATCAGTTCTACTGAAGCCAAAAACATTCAGTACTTC. This sequence encodes CAISSTEAKNIQYF. This sequence joins TRBV10-3 and TRBJ2-4; D remains ambiguous. The CDR3 sequence is 14 residues long. Germline-derived CDR1 and CDR2 are ENHRY and SYGVKD. Trimming left V 5 bases short and J 0 bases short, with 8 bases between.

CDR3 sequence reads: CASSGLAGAGELFF. The CDR3 DNA sequence: TGTGCCAGCAGCGGACTAGCGGGGGCCGGGGAGCTGTTTTTT. The genes are TRBV9 and TRBJ2-2; 12 nucleotides match TRBD2. J gave up 6 bases and V 3 bases, and 0 bases lay outside the gene matches. The CDR3 runs 14 residues. Germline assignment: CDR1 SGDLS and CDR2 YYNGEE.

The gene calls are TRBV6-6 and TRBJ2-7; 10 bases are shared with TRBD1. V shed 0 bases and J 4 bases; nucleotides not matched to a gene: 3. CDR3 size: 15 residues. In germline, CDR1 is MNHNY, CDR2 SVGAGI (reference sequence). CDR3: CASSYSGTGVYEQYF. Here the CDR3 DNA reads TGTGCCAGCAGTTACTCGGGGACAGGGGTTTACGAGCAGTACTTC.

V gene TRBV7-2 combines with J gene TRBJ2-5; 9 nucleotides line up with TRBD2. The DNA end favors TRBJ2-7, so the J call may be wrong. CDR1 is SGHTA and CDR2 is FQGNSA in the germline V gene. This CDR3 comprises 18 residues. The CDR3 region is CASSLDLAGADLTYEQYF. In nucleotides, the CDR3 is TGTGCCAGCAGCTTAGACTTAGCGGGGGCTGACCTAACCTACGAGCAGTACTTC.

The chain joins TRBV19 to TRBJ2-7; weak D call: TRBD2 (7 bases). The CDR3 totals 14 residues. Between the trimmed V and J ends, which lost 5 bases and 0 bases, there was a span of 11 bases. Germline-derived CDR1 and CDR2 are LNHDA and SQIVND (reference sequence). CDR3 DNA: TGTGCCAGTAGTCCCGCGGGGGCCTCCTACGAGCAGTACTTC. Protein: CASSPAGASYEQYF.

The chain carries TRBV4-1 and TRBJ1-3, with unresolved D. The V end lost 1 base, the J end lost 2 bases, and 9 bases lay between the germline ends. This CDR3 has 15 amino acids. The germline gives CDR1 MGHRA, CDR2 YSYEKL. CDR3 protein: CASSQARTPGNTIYF. CDR3 coding DNA: TGCGCCAGCAGCCAAGCGAGGACTCCTGGAAACACCATATATTTT.

CDR3 sequence reads: CASSRSGGNYEQYF. The CDR3 coding sequence is TGTGCCAGCAGTCGTAGCGGGGGGAACTACGAGCAGTACTTC. This chain uses TRBV6-5 with TRBJ2-7; 10 nucleotides match TRBD2. There are 14 residues in the CDR3. With V trimmed by 5 bases and J by 3 bases, 4 bases remained unmatched. Germline CDR1 is MNHEY and CDR2 is SVGAGI.

J is TRBJ2-7 and V is TRBV2; 7 bases match TRBD1. The germline V gene encodes CDR1 SNHLY and CDR2 FYNNEI. V lost 8 bases to trimming and J lost 3 bases; unmatched junction nucleotides: 7. The CDR3 is made up of 13 amino acids. The CDR3 protein is CASGGQALYEQYF. In DNA, the CDR3 is TGTGCCAGCGGAGGACAGGCCCTCTACGAGCAGTACTTC.

The chain carries TRBV7-3 and TRBJ2-1, with TRBD2 matching 9 bases. With V trimmed by 3 bases and J by 7 bases, 7 bases remained unmatched. Germline V gene data show CDR1 as SGHTA and CDR2 as FQGTGA. The CDR3 extends over 15 amino acids. This CDR3 reads CASSFGGGAYNEQFF. Here the CDR3 DNA reads TGTGCCAGCAGCTTTGGCGGGGGGGCGTATAATGAGCAGTTCTTC.

V is TRBV11-2 and J is TRBJ2-1; TRBD2 might be the D (6 bases). Germline V CDR1 and CDR2: SGHAT, FQNNGV. Trimming stripped 5 bases from V and 1 base from J, with 18 bases between. CDR3 size: 17 residues. CDR3 DNA sequence: TGTGCCAGCAGCCTCCCCCCGGGGCGGGGATCCTACAATGAGCAGTTCTTC. Amino acid sequence: CASSLPPGRGSYNEQFF.

On this clone: Other DNA sequences in this sample translate to the same CDR3. The rearrangement uses TRBV5-5 and TRBJ1-2; 10 bases match TRBD1. Germline CDR1 reads SGHKS; CDR2 reads YYEKEE (reference sequence). The CDR3 runs to 15 residues. The J segment lost 4 bases and the V segment lost 4 bases, leaving 7 bases of the junction unmatched. In DNA, the CDR3 is TGTGCCAGCAGCGCAGACAGGGGGCCTGGCTATGGCTACACCTTC. This sequence encodes CASSADRGPGYGYTF.

The chain combines TRBV5-1 with TRBJ2-3, with D maybe TRBD2 (6 bases). Looked up from germline, CDR1 is SGHRS and CDR2 is YFSETQ. The ends were cut back, 5 bases at V and 2 bases at J, with 12 bases in the middle. The CDR3 is made up of 14 amino acids. Here the CDR3 reads CASSLGGSTDTQYF. CDR3 sequence (DNA): TGCGCCAGCAGTCTCGGGGGATCCACAGATACGCAGTATTTT.